This is a list of T cell receptor beta chains from one sample in a study of neurological immune-mediated disorders. From the 5' RACE reads, TCRdb called clonotypes with MiXCR, one entry per CDR3 protein. The data show fewer than 90,000 distinct CDR3 sequences, roughly 10% seen once. The sample was PBMCs. The receptors shown here come from a man under 40 in good health. The CDR3 runs from the conserved cysteine through the conserved F or W. The D gene is left open where the match is weak. Some rows mark clone size as missing; the rest say once, few, many or name a class of expanded clone.

J: TRBJ2-6
D: NA
V: TRBV6-5
size: many
CDR3: CANSYRGPGANVLTF
DNA: TGTGCCAACAGTTACCGCGGGCCTGGGGCCAACGTCCTGACTTTC

J: TRBJ1-5
D: NA
V: TRBV3-1
size: many
CDR3: CASSQGSGVEQPQHF
DNA: TGTGCCAGCAGCCAAGGATCAGGGGTAGAACAGCCCCAGCATTTT

J: TRBJ2-5
D: TRBD1
V: TRBV2
size: many
CDR3: CASSQNAPRTGQETQYF
DNA: TGTGCCAGCAGCCAGAACGCGCCCCGGACAGGGCAAGAGACCCAGTACTTC

J: TRBJ2-1
D: NA
V: TRBV10-1
size: many
CDR3: CASSESPNNEQFF
DNA: TGCGCCAGCAGTGAGTCCCCCAACAATGAGCAGTTCTTC

J: TRBJ2-7
D: TRBD1
V: TRBV7-8
size: many
CDR3: CASSGAGTGAEQYF
DNA: TGTGCCAGCAGCGGAGCCGGGACAGGGGCCGAGCAGTACTTC

J: TRBJ2-7
D: NA
V: TRBV12-3/TRBV12-4
size: many
CDR3: CASSDPTGFAQYF
DNA: TGTGCCAGCAGTGACCCTACAGGGTTTGCGCAGTACTTC

J: TRBJ2-7
D: TRBD2
V: TRBV7-2
size: many
CDR3: CASSSGTTPYEQYF
DNA: TGTGCCAGCAGCTCCGGGACTACTCCCTACGAGCAGTACTTC

J: TRBJ2-5
D: NA
V: TRBV28
size: NA
CDR3: CASSPGSGSQETQYF
DNA: TGTGCCAGCAGCCCTGGAAGCGGGTCTCAAGAGACCCAGTACTTC

J: TRBJ2-1
D: TRBD2
V: TRBV7-8
size: many
CDR3: CASSKGLAGNNEQFF
DNA: TGTGCCAGCAGCAAAGGACTAGCGGGGAACAATGAGCAGTTCTTC

J: TRBJ2-3
D: NA
V: TRBV7-6
size: many
CDR3: CASRTGGLSTDTQYF
DNA: TGTGCCAGCCGGACCGGGGGACTTAGCACAGATACGCAGTATTTT

J: TRBJ2-7
D: NA
V: TRBV5-1
size: many
CDR3: CASSLAGEYEQYF
DNA: TGCGCCAGCAGCTTGGCAGGGGAATACGAGCAGTACTTC

J: TRBJ1-1
D: NA
V: TRBV12-3/TRBV12-4
size: many
CDR3: CASRPVFGSNTEAFF
DNA: TGTGCCAGCCGTCCCGTTTTCGGATCGAACACTGAAGCTTTCTTT

J: TRBJ2-1
D: TRBD2
V: TRBV11-2
size: many
CDR3: CASSLESQGLAGVNEQFF
DNA: TGTGCCAGCAGCTTAGAATCCCAGGGGCTAGCGGGGGTCAATGAGCAGTTCTTC

J: TRBJ2-7
D: TRBD1
V: TRBV5-1
size: once
CDR3: CAISITQGQVAEQHF
DNA: TGCGCCATCAGCATTACTCAGGGACAGGTGGCCGAGCAGCACTTC

J: TRBJ1-2
D: NA
V: TRBV5-1
size: many
CDR3: CASSLTEGPYGYTF
DNA: TGCGCCAGCAGCTTGACAGAGGGGCCCTATGGCTACACCTTC

J: TRBJ1-1
D: NA
V: TRBV6-5
size: many
CDR3: CASTALDRLNTEAFF
DNA: TGTGCCAGCACCGCTTTGGACCGCTTGAACACTGAAGCTTTCTTT

J: TRBJ2-7
D: TRBD1
V: TRBV28
size: few
CDR3: CASSPWTGGAAYEQYF
DNA: TGTGCCAGCAGTCCATGGACAGGGGGCGCCGCCTACGAGCAGTACTTC

J: TRBJ2-5
D: TRBD1
V: TRBV12-3/TRBV12-4
size: many
CDR3: CASSSTDRAQETQYF
DNA: TGTGCCAGCAGTTCGACCGACAGGGCACAAGAGACCCAGTACTTC

J: TRBJ2-2
D: TRBD2
V: TRBV9
size: many
CDR3: CASSDGTSGSGELFF
DNA: TGTGCCAGCAGCGACGGGACTAGCGGGAGCGGGGAGCTGTTTTTT

J: TRBJ2-7
D: NA
V: TRBV5-1
size: many
CDR3: CASTFPGEFYEQYF
DNA: TGCGCCAGCACATTCCCAGGCGAGTTCTACGAGCAGTACTTC

J: TRBJ2-7
D: NA
V: TRBV5-1
size: many
CDR3: CASSHQREQGTEQYF
DNA: TGCGCCAGCAGCCACCAACGGGAACAGGGTACCGAGCAGTACTTC

J: TRBJ2-7
D: TRBD1
V: TRBV6-2/TRBV6-3
size: many
CDR3: CASLRDSSYEQYF
DNA: TGTGCCAGCCTCCGGGACAGCTCCTACGAGCAGTACTTC

J: TRBJ2-7
D: TRBD2
V: TRBV27
size: many
CDR3: CASSSGRPTEQYF
DNA: TGTGCCAGCAGCAGCGGGAGGCCGACCGAGCAGTACTTC

J: TRBJ2-3
D: NA
V: TRBV29-1
size: NA
CDR3: CSVNLSGGVTDTQYF
DNA: TGCAGCGTAAATCTGTCGGGGGGCGTCACAGATACGCAGTATTTT

J: TRBJ2-5
D: NA
V: TRBV29-1
size: many
CDR3: CSVEDGVLLETQYF
DNA: TGCAGCGTTGAAGATGGGGTACTTTTAGAGACCCAGTACTTC

J: TRBJ2-5
D: TRBD1
V: TRBV18
size: NA
CDR3: CASSATGARETQYF
DNA: TGTGCCAGCTCAGCGACAGGGGCGAGGGAGACCCAGTACTTC

J: TRBJ2-3
D: NA
V: TRBV5-6
size: many
CDR3: CASSVGDTQYF
DNA: TGTGCCAGCAGCGTGGGTGATACGCAGTATTTT

J: TRBJ2-5
D: TRBD2
V: TRBV3-1
size: many
CDR3: CASSQGLSSSGKETQYF
DNA: TGTGCCAGCAGCCAAGGGTTGTCGAGTAGCGGGAAAGAGACCCAGTACTTC